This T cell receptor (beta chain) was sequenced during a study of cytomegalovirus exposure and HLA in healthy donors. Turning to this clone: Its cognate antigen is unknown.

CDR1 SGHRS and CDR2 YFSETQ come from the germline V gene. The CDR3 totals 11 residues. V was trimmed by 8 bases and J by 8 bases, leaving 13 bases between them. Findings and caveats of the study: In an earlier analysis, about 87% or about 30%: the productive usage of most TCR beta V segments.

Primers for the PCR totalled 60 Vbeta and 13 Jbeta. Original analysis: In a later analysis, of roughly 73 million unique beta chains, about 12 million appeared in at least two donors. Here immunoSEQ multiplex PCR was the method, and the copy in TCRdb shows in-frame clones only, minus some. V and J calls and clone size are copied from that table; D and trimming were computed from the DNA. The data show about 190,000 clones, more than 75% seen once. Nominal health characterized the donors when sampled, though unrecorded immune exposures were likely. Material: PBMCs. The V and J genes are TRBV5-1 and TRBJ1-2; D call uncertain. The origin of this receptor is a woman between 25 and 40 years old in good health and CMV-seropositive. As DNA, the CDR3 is TGCGCCAGGACCCTGGCGGGGGGCTACACCTTC. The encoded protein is CARTLAGGYTF.